The text below deals with one T cell receptor (beta chain). The data were taken from a study of patients and donors after allogeneic stem cell transplantation. TCRdb independently ran MiXCR on the RT-PCR reads; one entry per CDR3 protein. The sample records around 240,000 distinct CDR3 sequences, 13% to 15% being singletons. The CDR3 loop spans 11 amino acids. Germline V gene sequence: CDR1 SGHRS, CDR2 YFSETQ. Trimming took off 8 bases at V and 5 bases at J, with 9 bases between the two ends. The sequence derives from a human donor who was either an allogeneic HSCT recipient or a stem cell or donor lymphocyte infusion donor (not recorded which). It is not recorded whose cells these are; they may come from a transplant donor. The gene calls are TRBV5-1 and TRBJ2-3, with D possibly TRBD1 on 6 matching bases. The sample was blood, either unsorted or a sorted T cell fraction (not recorded which). Here the CDR3 DNA reads TGCGCCAGTGGGGGCGAAGATACGCAGTATTTT. Translation: CASGGEDTQYF.